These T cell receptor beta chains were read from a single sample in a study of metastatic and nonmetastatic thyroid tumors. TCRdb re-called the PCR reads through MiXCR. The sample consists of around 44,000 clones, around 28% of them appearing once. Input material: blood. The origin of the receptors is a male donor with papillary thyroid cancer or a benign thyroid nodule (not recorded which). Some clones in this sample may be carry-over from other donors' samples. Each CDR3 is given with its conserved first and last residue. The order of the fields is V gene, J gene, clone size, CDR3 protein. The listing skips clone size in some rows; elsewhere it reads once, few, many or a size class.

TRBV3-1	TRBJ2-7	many	CASSPQGNEQYF
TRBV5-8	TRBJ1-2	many	CASSRDGRYGYTF
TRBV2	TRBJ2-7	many	CASKDGGAGYEQYF
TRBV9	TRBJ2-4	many	CASSVEGTGNIQYF
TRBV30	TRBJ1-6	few	CAWSWTGKGGDSPLHF
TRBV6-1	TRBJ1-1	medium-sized	CASHRVSGNTEAFF
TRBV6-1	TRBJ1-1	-	CASSERTRNTEAFF
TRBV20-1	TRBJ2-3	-	CCATGEGRLGTQYF
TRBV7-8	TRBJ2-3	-	CASSLALGTDTQYF
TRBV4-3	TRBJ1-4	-	CASSQRGANEKLFF
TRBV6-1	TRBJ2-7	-	CASSTKGWGEQYF
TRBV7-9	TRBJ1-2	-	CASSLAGCIYGYTF
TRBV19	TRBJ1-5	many	CASSIVFGGQPQHF
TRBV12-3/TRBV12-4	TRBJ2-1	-	CASRDGGGGACYNEQFF
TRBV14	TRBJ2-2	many	CASSQYSGELFF
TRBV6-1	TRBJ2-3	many	CASMREGGIADTQYF
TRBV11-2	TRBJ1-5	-	CASSSSAGNSNQPQHF
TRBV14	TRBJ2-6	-	CASSPKLQQGFFSTVANVLTF
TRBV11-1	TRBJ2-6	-	CASSPTNSIRRSGANVLTF
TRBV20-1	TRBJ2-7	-	CSAEGERESYEQYF
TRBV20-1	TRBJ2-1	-	CSARVVGSYNEQFF
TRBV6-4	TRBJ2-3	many	CASSALSGGATDTQYF